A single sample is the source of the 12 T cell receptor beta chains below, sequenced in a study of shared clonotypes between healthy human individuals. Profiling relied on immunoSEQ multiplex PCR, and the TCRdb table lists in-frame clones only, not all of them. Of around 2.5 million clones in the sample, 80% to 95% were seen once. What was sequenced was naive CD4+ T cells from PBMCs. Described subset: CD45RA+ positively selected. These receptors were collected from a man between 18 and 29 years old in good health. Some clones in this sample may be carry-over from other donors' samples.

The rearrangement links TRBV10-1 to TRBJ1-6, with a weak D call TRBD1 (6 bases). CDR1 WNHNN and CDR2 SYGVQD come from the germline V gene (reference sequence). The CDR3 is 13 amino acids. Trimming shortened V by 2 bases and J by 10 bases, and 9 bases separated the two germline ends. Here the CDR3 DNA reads TGCGCCAGCAGTGAGATCGGGGGCTCACCCCTCCACTTT. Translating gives CASSEIGGSPLHF.

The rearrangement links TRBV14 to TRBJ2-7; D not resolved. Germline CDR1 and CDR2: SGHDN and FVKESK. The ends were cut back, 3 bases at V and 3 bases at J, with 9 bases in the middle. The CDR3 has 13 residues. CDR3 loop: CASSQVSGYEQYF. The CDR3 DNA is TGTGCCAGCAGCCAGGTCTCGGGCTACGAGCAGTACTTC.

The CDR3: CASSEGRGEAFF. In nucleotides, the CDR3 is TGTGCCAGCAGTGAGGGACGGGGAGAAGCTTTCTTT. V usage is TRBV2 and J usage is TRBJ1-1; D may be TRBD1 (5 bases). This CDR3 has 12 amino acids. Germline loops: CDR1 SNHLY, CDR2 FYNNEI. Trimming left V 3 bases short and J 8 bases short, with 10 bases between.

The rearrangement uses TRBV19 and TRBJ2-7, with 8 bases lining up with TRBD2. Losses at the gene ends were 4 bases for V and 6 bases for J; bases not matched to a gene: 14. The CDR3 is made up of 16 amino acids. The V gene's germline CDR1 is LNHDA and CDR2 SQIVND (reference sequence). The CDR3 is CASSKASGSSAFEQYF. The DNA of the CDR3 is TGTGCCAGTAGTAAGGCGAGCGGGAGTTCCGCCTTCGAGCAGTACTTC.

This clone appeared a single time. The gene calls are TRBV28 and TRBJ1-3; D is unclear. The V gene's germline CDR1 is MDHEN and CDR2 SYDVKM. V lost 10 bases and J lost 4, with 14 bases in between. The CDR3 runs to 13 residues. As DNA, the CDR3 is TGTGCCACCGGGAGGGATCGAGGAAACACCATATATTTT. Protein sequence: CATGRDRGNTIYF. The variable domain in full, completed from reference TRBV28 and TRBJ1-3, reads DVKVTQSSRYLVKRTGEKVFLECVQDMDHENMFWYRQDPGLGLRLIYFSYDVKMKEKGDIPEGYSVSREKKERFSLILESASTNQTSMYLCATGRDRGNTIYFGEGSWLTVV.

The CDR3 here is CASSLTGTGDNEQFF. The CDR3 DNA is TGTGCCAGCAGCTTGACCGGGACAGGGGACAATGAGCAGTTCTTC. The chain employs TRBV7-2 and TRBJ2-1, with 10 bases fitting TRBD1. Trimming cost V 3 bases and J 5 bases; bases outside gene matches: 4. The germline V gene encodes CDR1 SGHTA and CDR2 FQGNSA. This CDR3 comprises 15 residues.

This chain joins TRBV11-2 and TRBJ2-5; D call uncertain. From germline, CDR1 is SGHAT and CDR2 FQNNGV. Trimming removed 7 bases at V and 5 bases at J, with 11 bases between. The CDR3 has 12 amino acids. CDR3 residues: CASNHGPETQYF. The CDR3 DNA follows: TGTGCCAGCAACCACGGGCCGGAGACCCAGTACTTC.

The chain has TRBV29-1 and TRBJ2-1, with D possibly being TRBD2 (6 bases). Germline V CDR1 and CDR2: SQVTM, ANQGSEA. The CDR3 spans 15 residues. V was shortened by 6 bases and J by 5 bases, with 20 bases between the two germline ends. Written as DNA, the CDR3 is TGCAGCGTGTCTATAGGACTACACCGCGACAATGAGCAGTTCTTC. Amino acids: CSVSIGLHRDNEQFF.

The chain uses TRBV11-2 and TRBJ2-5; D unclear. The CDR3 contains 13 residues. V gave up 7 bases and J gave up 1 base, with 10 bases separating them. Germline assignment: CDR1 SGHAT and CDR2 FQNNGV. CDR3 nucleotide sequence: TGTGCCAGCACCTTCTCGAGCCAAGAGACCCAGTACTTC. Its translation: CASTFSSQETQYF.

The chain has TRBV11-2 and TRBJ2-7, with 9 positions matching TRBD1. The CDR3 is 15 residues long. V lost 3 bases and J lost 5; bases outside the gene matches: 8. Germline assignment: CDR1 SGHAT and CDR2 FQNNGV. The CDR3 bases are TGTGCCAGCAGCTTGCCCGGGACAGGGATCCACGAGCAGTACTTC. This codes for CASSLPGTGIHEQYF.

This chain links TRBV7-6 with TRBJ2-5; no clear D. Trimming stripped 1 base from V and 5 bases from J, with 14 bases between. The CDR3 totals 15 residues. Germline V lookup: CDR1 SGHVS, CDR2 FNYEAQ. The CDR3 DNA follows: TGTGCCAGCAGCTTAGATACCCTGGGAACGGAGACCCAGTACTTC. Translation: CASSLDTLGTETQYF.

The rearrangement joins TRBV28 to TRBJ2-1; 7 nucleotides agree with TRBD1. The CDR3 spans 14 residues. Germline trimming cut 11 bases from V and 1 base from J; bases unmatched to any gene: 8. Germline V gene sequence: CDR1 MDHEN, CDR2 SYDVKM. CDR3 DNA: TGTGCCTGCGACAGGGTGAATTCCTACAATGAGCAGTTCTTC. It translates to CACDRVNSYNEQFF.